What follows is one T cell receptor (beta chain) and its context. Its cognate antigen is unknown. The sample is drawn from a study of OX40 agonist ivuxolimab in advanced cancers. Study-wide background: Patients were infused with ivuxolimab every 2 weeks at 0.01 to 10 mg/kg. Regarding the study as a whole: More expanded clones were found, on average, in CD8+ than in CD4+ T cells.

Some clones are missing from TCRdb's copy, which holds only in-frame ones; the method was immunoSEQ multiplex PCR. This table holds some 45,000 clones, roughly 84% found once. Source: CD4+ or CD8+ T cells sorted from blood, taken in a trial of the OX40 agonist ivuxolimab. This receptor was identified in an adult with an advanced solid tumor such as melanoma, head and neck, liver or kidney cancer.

The CDR3 sequence: CASSFRGQQETQYF. The CDR3 nucleotides read TGTGCCAGCAGCTTCAGGGGACAACAAGAGACCCAGTACTTC. This chain links TRBV5-6 with TRBJ2-5, with D possibly matching TRBD1 (6 bases). The V gene's germline CDR1 is SGHDT and CDR2 YYEEEE. CDR3 size: 14 residues. Trimming removed 2 bases from V and 2 bases from J, with 10 bases in between.